One sample yielded the 13 T cell receptor beta chains listed below, sequenced in a study of T cell responses to AZD1222 COVID-19 vaccine. Sequencing used immunoSEQ multiplex PCR; TCRdb keeps in-frame clones, though not all of them. Found here are over 65,000 clones, about 86% of them singletons; the top ten hold 6% to 9%. Here the sequenced sample was peripheral blood, taken on day 0 of AZD1222 vaccination. These receptor sequences come from an adult in good health.

The chain joins TRBV7-2 to TRBJ2-7, with a tentative D call TRBD1 (6 bases). The germline V gene encodes CDR1 SGHTA and CDR2 FQGNSA. Trimming shortened V by 6 bases and J by 3 bases, and 18 bases separated the two germline ends. This CDR3 is 15 amino acids long. The CDR3 is CASSFRAGENYEQYF. CDR3 in DNA: TGTGCCAGCAGTTTCAGGGCAGGGGAAAACTACGAGCAGTACTTC.

The sample holds a few counts of this clone. This chain joins TRBV3-1 (or the pseudogene TRBV3-2) and TRBJ1-2; TRBD1 might be the D (5 bases). This CDR3 has 18 residues. Germline assignment: CDR1 LGHDT and CDR2 YNNKEL (reference sequence). V was shortened by 0 bases and J by 4 bases, with 21 bases between the two germline ends. The chain's CDR3 is CASSQDFGPRGGSYGYTF. The DNA of the CDR3 is TGTGCCAGCAGCCAAGATTTCGGGCCCCGGGGCGGGAGCTATGGCTACACCTTC.

This clone appeared a single time. The chain links TRBV28 to TRBJ1-1; 8 positions match TRBD1. The germline V gene has CDR1 MDHEN and CDR2 SYDVKM. There are 13 residues in the CDR3. With 6 bases clipped from V and 4 bases from J, the junction kept 4 bases outside the gene matches. CDR3 sequence: CASSKTGATEAFF. The CDR3 coding sequence is TGTGCCAGCAGCAAGACAGGGGCCACTGAAGCTTTCTTT.

V usage is TRBV19 and J usage is TRBJ1-4; 8 bases match TRBD1. Germline-derived CDR1 and CDR2 are LNHDA and SQIVND (reference sequence). There are 16 residues in the CDR3. V trimming: 6 bases; J trimming: 7 bases; junction bases outside the gene matches: 13. In DNA, the CDR3 is TGTGCCAGTAGCCCCAGAGGGGGGACAGGAGGTGAAAAACTGTTTTTT. This gives the protein CASSPRGGTGGEKLFF. The full variable domain, in which reference TRBV19 and TRBJ1-4 provide the parts outside the CDR3, is DGGITQSPKYLFRKEGQNVTLSCEQNLNHDAMYWYRQDPGQGLRLIYYSQIVNDFQKGDIAEGYSVSREKKESFPLTVTSAQKNPTAFYLCASSPRGGTGGEKLFFGSGTQLSVL.

This rearrangement joins TRBV28 to TRBJ1-2; the D gene is possibly TRBD1 (5 bases). This CDR3 spans 13 amino acids. Looked up from germline, CDR1 is MDHEN and CDR2 is SYDVKM. V lost 6 bases to trimming and J lost 1 base, with 9 bases between them. CDR3 sequence reads: CASSPDSNYGYTF. The CDR3 bases are TGTGCCAGCAGCCCAGACAGTAACTATGGCTACACCTTC.

This chain joins TRBV11-2 and TRBJ1-1; D not certain. The germline V gene has CDR1 SGHAT and CDR2 FQNNGV. The CDR3 is 13 amino acids. Trimming removed 1 base from V and 2 bases from J, with 5 bases in between. The CDR3 sequence is CASSLVYNTEAFF. CDR3 nucleotide sequence: TGTGCCAGCAGCTTAGTGTATAACACTGAAGCTTTCTTT.

This clone was counted once. The chain combines TRBV6-5 with TRBJ1-5; 9 bases match TRBD1. This CDR3 comprises 15 residues. Germline CDR1 MNHEY, CDR2 SVGAGI. The V and J ends lost 6 bases and 3 bases, in that order; junction bases with no gene match: 6. The CDR3 is CASSTGTGTNQPQHF. DNA of the CDR3: TGTGCCAGCAGCACTGGGACAGGGACCAATCAGCCCCAGCATTTT.

V usage is TRBV28 and J usage is TRBJ2-1, with a weak D call TRBD2 (5 bases). Germline lookup yields CDR1 MDHEN and CDR2 SYDVKM. The CDR3 runs to 12 residues. V was shortened by 6 bases and J by 16 bases, with 19 bases between the two germline ends. The CDR3 loop is CASSEDFVDLFF. DNA for the CDR3: TGTGCCAGCAGCGAGGACTTTGTGGACCTTTTCTTC. Using reference TRBV28 and TRBJ2-1 for the parts outside the CDR3, the full variable domain is DVKVTQSSRYLVKRTGEKVFLECVQDMDHENMFWYRQDPGLGLRLIYFSYDVKMKEKGDIPEGYSVSREKKERFSLILESASTNQTSMYLCASSEDFVDLFFGPGTRLTVL.

The sample holds one count of this clone. The chain employs TRBV5-1 and TRBJ2-7; TRBD2 aligns across 10 bases. Looked up from germline, CDR1 is SGHRS and CDR2 is YFSETQ. J was trimmed by 5 bases and V by 2 bases; bases with no gene match: 7. CDR3 length: 15 residues. For the CDR3, the DNA is TGCGCCAGCAGCTTCTCTAGCGGGAGTAGGAACGAGCAGTACTTC. This gives the protein CASSFSSGSRNEQYF. The full variable domain, rest sourced from reference TRBV5-1 and TRBJ2-7, is KAGVTQTPRYLIKTRGQQVTLSCSPISGHRSVSWYQQTPGQGLQFLFEYFSETQRNKGNFPGRFSGRQFSNSRSEMNVSTLELGDSALYLCASSFSSGSRNEQYFGPGTRLTVT.

The chain carries TRBV7-2 and TRBJ2-5, with 8 bases that match TRBD1. This CDR3 is built from 13 residues. Trimming removed 5 bases from V and 3 bases from J; junction bases left unmatched: 2. CDR1 SGHTA and CDR2 FQGNSA come from the germline V gene. The CDR3 spells CASSQQGEETQYF. CDR3 in DNA: TGTGCCAGCAGCCAACAGGGGGAAGAGACCCAGTACTTC.

This chain joins TRBV19 and TRBJ2-7; D gene uncertain. The V end was cut by 1 base, the J end by 2 bases, with 9 bases between. The germline V gene encodes CDR1 LNHDA and CDR2 SQIVND (reference sequence). The CDR3 spans 14 residues. The DNA for the CDR3 is TGTGCCAGTAGTATAGGCGCACGCCCCTACGAGCAGTACTTC. Its translation: CASSIGARPYEQYF.

The V and J genes are TRBV27 and TRBJ2-3; D might be TRBD1 (6 bases). CDR3 length equals 15 residues. V dropped 6 bases and J dropped 0 bases, with 13 bases sitting between them. The V gene's germline CDR1 is MNHEY and CDR2 SMNVEV (reference sequence). CDR3: CASSRRQDSTDTQYF. The CDR3 coding sequence is TGTGCCAGCAGCCGCCGACAGGACAGCACAGATACGCAGTATTTT.

The chain joins TRBV5-1 to TRBJ1-6; D remains unclear. The CDR3 is 15 amino acids. V lost 2 bases and J lost 6, with 12 bases in between. Looked up from germline, CDR1 is SGHRS and CDR2 is YFSETQ. The CDR3 reads CASSFAGLSNSPLHF. The CDR3 DNA reads as TGCGCCAGCAGCTTTGCGGGCTTGTCTAATTCACCCCTCCACTTT.